This T cell receptor (beta chain) emerged from a study of blood T cell repertoires in COVID-19. About the study: Some COVID-19 samples were acute and others convalescent; all came from the United States, Italy and Spain. Sample material is recorded as cDNA or gDNA derived from T cells, B-cell-depleted T cells, or PBMCs.

Trimming cost V 0 bases and J 8 bases; bases outside gene matches: 6. This CDR3 region has 15 residues. Germline-derived CDR1 and CDR2 are SGHDN and FVKESK. Per the original data handling: From reference gene primer amplification, estimates of nucleated cell counts were derived. The assay was immunoSEQ multiplex PCR, and TCRdb's table has in-frame clones only and misses some. The D gene and trimming were derived from the DNA, and the V and J assignments and clone size from that table. Altogether 490,000 or so clones are present, 75% to 90% being singletons, with the ten largest covering approximately 8%. All enrollees were roughly 18 to 90 years old and from about 25 US areas.

The clonotype originates from a woman aged 55-75 years who had recovered from COVID-19. The source material was PBMCs or T cells enriched from blood (not recorded which). The J gene is TRBJ1-4, the V gene TRBV14; 7 nucleotides align to TRBD1. The CDR3 loop is CASSQEGGRWEKLFF. The DNA for the CDR3 is TGTGCCAGCAGCCAAGAAGGGGGCCGGTGGGAAAAACTGTTTTTT. Full variable domain (outside the CDR3, taken from reference TRBV14 and TRBJ1-4): EAGVTQFPSHSVIEKGQTVTLRCDPISGHDNLYWYRRVMGKEIKFLLHFVKESKQDESGMPNNRFLAERTGGTYSTLKVQPAELEDSGVYFCASSQEGGRWEKLFFGSGTQLSVL.